The TCR beta chain under discussion was sequenced for a study of CD8 T cells in Susac syndrome. Study background: The Susac syndrome patients were therapy-naive, on corticosteroids, or on intravenous immunoglobulin alone at blood draw. Findings of the study overall: Expansion of clones was not seen in the CD4+ T cell repertoires of Susac syndrome.

The study sequenced TCR beta in blood CD8+ and CD4+ T cells. Trimming left V 3 bases short and J 7 bases short, with 19 bases between. Germline CDR1 and CDR2: SGHAT and FQNNGV. The CDR3 loop spans 15 amino acids. A note on this clonotype: Its antigen is not known.

RNA was extracted with the RNeasy kit, and a quantity of roughly 0.5 to 1 ug was reverse transcribed using random hexamers. TCRdb ran MiXCR on the immunoSEQ multiplex PCR reads and lists one entry per CDR3 protein. This table has 85,000 to 95,000 distinct CDR3 sequences, roughly 94% appearing once. The sequence was collected from a human donor with Susac syndrome. Sequenced material: CD4+ T cells from PBMCs. The chain has TRBV11-2 and TRBJ2-7; possibly TRBD2 for D (6 bases). The CDR3 nucleotides are TGTGCCAGCAGCTTTGGTGCGGGGAACTCGGGGGAGCAGTACTTC. It yields the protein CASSFGAGNSGEQYF.